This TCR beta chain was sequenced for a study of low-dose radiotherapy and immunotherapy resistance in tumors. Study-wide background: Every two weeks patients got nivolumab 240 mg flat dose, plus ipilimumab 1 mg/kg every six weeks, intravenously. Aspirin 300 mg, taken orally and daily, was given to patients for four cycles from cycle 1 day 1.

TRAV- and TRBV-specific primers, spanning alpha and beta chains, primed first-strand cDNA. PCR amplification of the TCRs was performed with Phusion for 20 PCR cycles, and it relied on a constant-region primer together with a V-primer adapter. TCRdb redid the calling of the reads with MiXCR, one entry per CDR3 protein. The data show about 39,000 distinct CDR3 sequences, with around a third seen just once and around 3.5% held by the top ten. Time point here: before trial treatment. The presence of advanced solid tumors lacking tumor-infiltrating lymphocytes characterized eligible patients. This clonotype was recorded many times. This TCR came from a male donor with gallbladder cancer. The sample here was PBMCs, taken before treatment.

The CDR3 nucleotides read TGTGCCAGCAGCCCCAGGGGGAACACTGAAGCTTTCTTT. It codes for CASSPRGNTEAFF. This chain links TRBV3-1 with TRBJ1-1, with D possibly being TRBD1 (6 bases). Trimming shortened V by 4 bases and J by 1 base, and 7 bases separated the two germline ends. CDR3 length: 13 residues. The germline V gene has CDR1 LGHDT and CDR2 YNNKEL (reference sequence).